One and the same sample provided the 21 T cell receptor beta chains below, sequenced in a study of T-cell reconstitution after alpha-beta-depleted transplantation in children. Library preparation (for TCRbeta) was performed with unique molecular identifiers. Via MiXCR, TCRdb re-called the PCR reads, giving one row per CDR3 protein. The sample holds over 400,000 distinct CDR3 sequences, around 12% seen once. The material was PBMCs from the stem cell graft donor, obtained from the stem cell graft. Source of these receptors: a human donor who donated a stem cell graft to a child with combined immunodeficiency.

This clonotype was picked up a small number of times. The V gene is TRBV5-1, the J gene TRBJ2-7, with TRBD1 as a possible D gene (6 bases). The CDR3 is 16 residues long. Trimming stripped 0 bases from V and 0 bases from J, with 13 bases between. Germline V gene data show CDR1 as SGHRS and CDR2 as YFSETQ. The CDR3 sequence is CASSLALGQTSYEQYF. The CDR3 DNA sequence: TGCGCCAGCAGCTTGGCCTTAGGACAGACCTCCTACGAGCAGTACTTC.

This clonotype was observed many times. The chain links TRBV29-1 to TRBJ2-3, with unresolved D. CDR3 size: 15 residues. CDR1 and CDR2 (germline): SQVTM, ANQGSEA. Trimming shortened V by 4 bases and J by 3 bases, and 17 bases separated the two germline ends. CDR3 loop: CSVATRTVPTDTQYF. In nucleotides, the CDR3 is TGCAGCGTTGCCACCCGGACGGTCCCTACAGATACGCAGTATTTT.

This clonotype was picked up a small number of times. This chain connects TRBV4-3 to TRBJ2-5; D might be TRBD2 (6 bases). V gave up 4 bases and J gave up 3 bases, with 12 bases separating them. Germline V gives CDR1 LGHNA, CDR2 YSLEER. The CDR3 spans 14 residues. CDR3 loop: CASSLWASEETQYF. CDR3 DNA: TGCGCCAGCAGCCTCTGGGCTAGCGAAGAGACCCAGTACTTC.

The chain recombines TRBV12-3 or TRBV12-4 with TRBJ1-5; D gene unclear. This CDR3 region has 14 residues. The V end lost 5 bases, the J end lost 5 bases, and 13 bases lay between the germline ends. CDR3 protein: CASSPDPHYQPQHF. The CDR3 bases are TGTGCCAGCAGTCCCGACCCGCACTATCAGCCCCAGCATTTT.

CDR3 in amino acids: CASSPWATRDTQYF. In nucleotides, the CDR3 is TGTGCCAGCAGCCCGTGGGCTACCCGGGATACGCAGTATTTT. The chain uses TRBV6-5 and TRBJ2-3, with D hard to call. The germline V gene encodes CDR1 MNHEY and CDR2 SVGAGI. CDR3 length: 14 residues. V was pared by 6 bases and J by 6 bases, with 16 bases between.

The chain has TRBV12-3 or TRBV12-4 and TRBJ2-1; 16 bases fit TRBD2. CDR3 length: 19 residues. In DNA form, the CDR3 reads TGTACCTTCTCCCCCCGGGGACTAGCGGGAGGGAGCTCCTACAATGAGCAGTTCTTC. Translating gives CTFSPRGLAGGSSYNEQFF.

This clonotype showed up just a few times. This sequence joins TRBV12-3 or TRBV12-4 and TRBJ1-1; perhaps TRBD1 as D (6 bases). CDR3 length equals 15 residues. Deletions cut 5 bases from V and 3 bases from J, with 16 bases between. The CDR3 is CASSRERGADTEAFF. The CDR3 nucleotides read TGTGCCAGCAGTCGTGAGCGGGGGGCGGACACTGAAGCTTTCTTT.

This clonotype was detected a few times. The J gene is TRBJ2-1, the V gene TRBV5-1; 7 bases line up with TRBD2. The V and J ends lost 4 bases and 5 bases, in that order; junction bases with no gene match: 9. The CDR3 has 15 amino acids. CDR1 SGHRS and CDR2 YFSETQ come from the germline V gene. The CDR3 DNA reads TGCGCCAGCAGCGGGATGGGGGGGAAAAACAATGAGCAGTTCTTC. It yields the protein CASSGMGGKNNEQFF.

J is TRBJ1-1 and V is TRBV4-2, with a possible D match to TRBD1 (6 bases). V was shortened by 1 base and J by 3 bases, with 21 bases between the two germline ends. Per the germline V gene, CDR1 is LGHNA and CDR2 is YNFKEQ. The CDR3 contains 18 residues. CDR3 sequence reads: CASSQVGGGLKGDTEAFF. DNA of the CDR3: TGTGCCAGCAGCCAAGTGGGCGGCGGGTTGAAGGGGGACACTGAAGCTTTCTTT.

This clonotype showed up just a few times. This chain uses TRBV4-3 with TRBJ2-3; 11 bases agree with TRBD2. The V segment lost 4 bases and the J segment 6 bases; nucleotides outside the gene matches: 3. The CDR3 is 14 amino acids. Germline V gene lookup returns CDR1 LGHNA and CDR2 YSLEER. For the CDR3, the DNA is TGCGCCAGCAGCCCTACTAGCGGGAGCGATACGCAGTATTTT. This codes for CASSPTSGSDTQYF.

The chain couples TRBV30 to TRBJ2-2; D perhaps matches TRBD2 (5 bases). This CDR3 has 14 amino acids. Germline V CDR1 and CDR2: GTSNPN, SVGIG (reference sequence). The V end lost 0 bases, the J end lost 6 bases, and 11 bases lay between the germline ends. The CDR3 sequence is CAWSVRGRAGELFF. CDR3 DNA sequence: TGTGCCTGGAGTGTACGTGGGAGAGCCGGGGAGCTGTTTTTT.

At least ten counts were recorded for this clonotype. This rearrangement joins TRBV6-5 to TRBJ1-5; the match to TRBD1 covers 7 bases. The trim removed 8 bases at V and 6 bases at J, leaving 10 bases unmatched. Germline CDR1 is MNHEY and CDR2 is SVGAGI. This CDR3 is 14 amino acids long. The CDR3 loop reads CASENRDRSQPQHF. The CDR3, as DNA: TGTGCCAGCGAAAACCGGGACAGATCTCAGCCCCAGCATTTT.

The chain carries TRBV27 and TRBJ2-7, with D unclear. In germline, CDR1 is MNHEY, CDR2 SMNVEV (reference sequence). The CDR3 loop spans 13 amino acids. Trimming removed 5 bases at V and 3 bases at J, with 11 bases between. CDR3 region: CASSPQVNYEQYF. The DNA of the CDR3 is TGTGCCAGCAGTCCGCAGGTTAACTACGAGCAGTACTTC.

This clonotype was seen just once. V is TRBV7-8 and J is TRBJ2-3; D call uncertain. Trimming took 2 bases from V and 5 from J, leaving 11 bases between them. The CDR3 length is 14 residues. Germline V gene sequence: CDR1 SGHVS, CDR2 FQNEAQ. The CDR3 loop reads CASSLLVSLDTQYF. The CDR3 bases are TGTGCCAGCAGCTTACTTGTCTCCTTAGATACGCAGTATTTT.

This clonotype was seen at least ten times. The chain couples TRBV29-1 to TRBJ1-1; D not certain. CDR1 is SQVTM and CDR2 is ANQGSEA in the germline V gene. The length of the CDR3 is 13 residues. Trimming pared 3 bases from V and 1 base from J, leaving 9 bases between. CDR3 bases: TGCAGCGTTGAGGAGGACGGGAACACTGAAGCTTTCTTT. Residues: CSVEEDGNTEAFF.

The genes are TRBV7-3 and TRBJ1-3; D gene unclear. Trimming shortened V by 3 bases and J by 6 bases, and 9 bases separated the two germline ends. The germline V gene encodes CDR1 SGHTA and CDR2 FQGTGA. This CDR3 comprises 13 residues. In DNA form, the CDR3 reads TGTGCCAGCAGCTTCGGGGTGGAAAACACCATATATTTT. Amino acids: CASSFGVENTIYF.

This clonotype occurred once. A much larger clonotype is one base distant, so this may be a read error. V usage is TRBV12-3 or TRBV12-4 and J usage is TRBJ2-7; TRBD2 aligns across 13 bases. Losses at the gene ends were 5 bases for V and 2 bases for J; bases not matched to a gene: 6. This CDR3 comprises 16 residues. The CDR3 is CASSGTSGMKTYEQYF. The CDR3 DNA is TGTGCCAGCAGTGGGACTAGCGGGATGAAGACCTACGAGCAGTACTTC.

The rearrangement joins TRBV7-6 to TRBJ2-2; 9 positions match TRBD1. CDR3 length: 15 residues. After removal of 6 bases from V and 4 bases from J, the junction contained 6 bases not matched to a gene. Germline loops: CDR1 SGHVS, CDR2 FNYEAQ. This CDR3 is CASRGGQGFTGELFF. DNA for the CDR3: TGTGCCAGCAGGGGAGGACAGGGGTTCACCGGGGAGCTGTTTTTT. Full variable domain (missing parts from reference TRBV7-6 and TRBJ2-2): GAGVSQSPRYKVTKRGQDVALRCDPISGHVSLYWYRQALGQGPEFLTYFNYEAQQDKSGLPNDRFSAERPEGSISTLTIQRTEQRDSAMYRCASRGGQGFTGELFFGEGSRLTVL.

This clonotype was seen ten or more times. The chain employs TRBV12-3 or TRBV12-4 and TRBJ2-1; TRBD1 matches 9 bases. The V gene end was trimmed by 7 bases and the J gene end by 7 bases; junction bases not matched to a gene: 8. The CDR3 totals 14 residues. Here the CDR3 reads CASNAGQGRNEQFF. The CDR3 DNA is TGTGCCAGCAACGCGGGACAGGGTCGTAATGAGCAGTTCTTC.

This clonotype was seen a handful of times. CDR3 sequence reads: CASSAILAVTSTDTQYF. In nucleotides, the CDR3 is TGTGCCAGCAGTGCGATACTAGCGGTTACTAGCACAGATACGCAGTATTTT. This chain links TRBV6-1 with TRBJ2-3, with 8 nucleotides matching TRBD2. Germline V gene data show CDR1 as MNHNS and CDR2 as SASEGT. The CDR3 totals 17 residues. V lost 4 bases to trimming and J lost 0 bases; unmatched junction nucleotides: 9.

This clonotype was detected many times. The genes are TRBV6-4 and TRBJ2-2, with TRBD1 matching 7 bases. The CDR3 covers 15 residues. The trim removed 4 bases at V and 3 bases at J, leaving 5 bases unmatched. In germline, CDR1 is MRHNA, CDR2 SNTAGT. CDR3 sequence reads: CASSVSTGHTGELFF. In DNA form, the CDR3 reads TGTGCCAGCAGTGTCTCGACAGGGCACACCGGGGAGCTGTTTTTT.